The next 19 T cell receptor beta chains were all read from a single sample in a study of blood T cells in healthy people across ages. The authors ran a second PCR of about 6 to 11 cycles using a sample-barcoded 5' primer and a J-beta primer mix. TCRdb re-analysed the 5' RACE reads in MiXCR, keeping a single row per CDR3 protein. Counted here are 1.5 million to 2 million distinct CDR3 sequences, about 35% occurring once; the ten biggest clones make up roughly 12%. Sequenced sample: blood. Receptors were obtained from a woman in her twenties or thirties in good health.

The gene calls are TRBV19 and TRBJ2-7; D not resolved. Trimming left V 4 bases short and J 3 bases short, with 13 bases between. CDR3 length: 14 residues. The V gene's germline CDR1 is LNHDA and CDR2 SQIVND (reference sequence). CDR3 sequence reads: CASSNTGGSYEQYF. The CDR3 nucleotides read TGTGCCAGTAGTAATACTGGCGGCAGCTACGAGCAGTACTTC.

This clonotype was detected many times. The rearrangement links TRBV9 to TRBJ2-3, with 12 bases fitting TRBD2. Germline V CDR1 and CDR2: SGDLS, YYNGEE. The CDR3 spans 16 residues. V dropped 2 bases and J dropped 0; count of bases not matched to a gene: 1. The CDR3, as DNA: TGTGCCAGCAGCGTCGGGACTAGCGGGAGCACAGATACGCAGTATTTT. Amino acids: CASSVGTSGSTDTQYF. Full variable domain (rest looked up from reference TRBV9 and TRBJ2-3): DSGVTQTPKHLITATGQRVTLRCSPRSGDLSVYWYQQSLDQGLQFLIQYYNGEERAKGNILERFSAQQFPDLHSELNLSSLELGDSALYFCASSVGTSGSTDTQYFGPGTRLTVL.

The rearrangement joins TRBV6-1 to TRBJ1-2, with D perhaps TRBD1 (6 bases). The germline V gene encodes CDR1 MNHNS and CDR2 SASEGT. The V gene lost 4 bases and the J gene lost 5 bases, with 11 bases spanning the gap. This CDR3 has 13 residues. CDR3 protein: CASSARDTYGYTF. CDR3 DNA sequence: TGTGCCAGCAGTGCCCGGGACACTTATGGCTACACCTTC.

A few counts support this clonotype. J is TRBJ2-1 and V is TRBV6-6; 12 nucleotides align to TRBD2. V dropped 2 bases and J dropped 2; count of bases not matched to a gene: 4. CDR1 and CDR2 from the germline V gene are MNHNY and SVGAGI (reference sequence). This CDR3 spans 17 amino acids. Here the CDR3 reads CASSYPRTSGTYNEQFF. In DNA, the CDR3 is TGTGCCAGCAGTTACCCAAGGACTAGCGGGACCTACAATGAGCAGTTCTTC.

The J gene is TRBJ2-1, the V gene TRBV12-3 or TRBV12-4, with TRBD2 identical over 7 bases. This CDR3 is 11 amino acids long. Germline trimming cut 4 bases from V and 15 bases from J; bases unmatched to any gene: 6. CDR3 in DNA: TGTGCCAGCAGTTCTCGACTAGCCCCGTTCTTC. Protein: CASSSRLAPFF.

This clonotype was observed at least ten times. CDR3 DNA sequence: TGCAGCGTTGAAGATAGAACAGGGGAGTACTTC. It specifies CSVEDRTGEYF. The chain combines TRBV29-1 with TRBJ2-7; TRBD1 aligns across 7 bases. This CDR3 spans 11 amino acids. V lost 0 bases, J lost 11 bases, and 4 bases stayed unmatched. Germline CDR1 and CDR2: SQVTM and ANQGSEA.

This clonotype was observed a handful of times. The chain combines TRBV18 with TRBJ2-1; TRBD1 matches at 10 bases. Germline V CDR1 and CDR2: KGHSH, LQKENI. Trimming cost V 6 bases and J 5 bases; bases outside gene matches: 10. The CDR3 has 16 amino acids. Written as DNA, the CDR3 is TGTGCCAGCTCGCCTCCGACAGGGGGCCTCAACAATGAGCAGTTCTTC. Its translation is CASSPPTGGLNNEQFF. The variable domain in full, with the rest retrieved from reference TRBV18 and TRBJ2-1, is NAGVMQNPRHLVRRRGQEARLRCSPMKGHSHVYWYRQLPEEGLKFMVYLQKENIIDESGMPKERFSAEFPKEGPSILRIQQVVRGDSAAYFCASSPPTGGLNNEQFFGPGTRLTVL.

This clonotype was observed a handful of times. The chain links TRBV3-1 to TRBJ2-7; the match to TRBD2 covers 14 bases. The V and J ends lost 0 bases and 1 base, in that order; junction bases with no gene match: 5. CDR3 length equals 18 residues. Germline CDR1 and CDR2: LGHDT and YNNKEL (reference sequence). CDR3 protein: CASSQDGLAGGRSYEQYF. The CDR3 nucleotides read TGTGCCAGCAGCCAAGATGGACTAGCGGGAGGAAGGTCCTACGAGCAGTACTTC.

This clonotype was observed a few times. This chain joins TRBV7-3 and TRBJ2-2, with a tentative D call TRBD2 (5 bases). Between the trimmed V and J ends, which lost 2 bases and 7 bases, there was a span of 11 bases. Germline CDR1 is SGHTA and CDR2 is FQGTGA. There are 14 residues in the CDR3. CDR3 DNA: TGTGCCAGCAGCTTATTCGGGGAGAGCGGGGAGCTGTTTTTT. Translating it yields CASSLFGESGELFF.

There are a few counts of this clonotype. The V call is TRBV7-3, the J call TRBJ2-1; 14 positions agree with TRBD2. Germline CDR1 is SGHTA and CDR2 is FQGTGA. V shed 5 bases, J shed 5 bases, and the junction held 5 bases outside the gene matches. The CDR3 is made up of 16 amino acids. The CDR3 sequence: CASSPEGLAGDNEQFF. The CDR3 region has the DNA TGTGCCAGCAGCCCAGAGGGACTAGCGGGGGACAATGAGCAGTTCTTC.

The genes are TRBV4-1 and TRBJ2-7; 7 bases align to TRBD1. CDR1 is MGHRA and CDR2 is YSYEKL in the germline V gene. The CDR3 loop spans 14 amino acids. V gave up 5 bases and J gave up 0 bases; unmatched junction bases: 4. The CDR3 protein is CASSYAGGSYEQYF. The CDR3 region has the DNA TGCGCCAGCAGCTACGCAGGGGGCTCCTACGAGCAGTACTTC.

This clonotype turned up a few times. The rearrangement uses TRBV4-1 and TRBJ2-7; D is undetermined. Germline values: CDR1 MGHRA, CDR2 YSYEKL. The V end lost 3 bases, the J end lost 5 bases, and 17 bases lay between the germline ends. The CDR3 contains 15 residues. The chain's CDR3 is CASSQATLDGDEQYF. Here the CDR3 DNA reads TGCGCCAGCAGCCAGGCGACCTTGGACGGTGACGAGCAGTACTTC.

This rearrangement joins TRBV7-8 to TRBJ2-1; D unclear. V dropped 1 base and J dropped 10 bases, with 11 bases sitting between them. This CDR3 has 13 amino acids. Germline CDR1 SGHVS, CDR2 FQNEAQ. The CDR3 sequence: CASSLDVGFEQFF. The CDR3 DNA sequence: TGTGCCAGCAGCTTAGACGTGGGGTTCGAGCAGTTCTTC.

This sequence joins TRBV20-1 and TRBJ1-4; D perhaps matches TRBD1 (6 bases). Deletions cut 2 bases from V and 7 bases from J, with 11 bases between. CDR1 is DFQATT, CDR2 SNEGSKA, per germline (reference sequence). The CDR3 consists of 13 residues. The CDR3 nucleotides read TGCAGTGCTAGACAGGGGAGGTTTGAAAAACTGTTTTTT. As protein: CSARQGRFEKLFF.

The chain uses TRBV4-1 and TRBJ2-1; D is possibly TRBD2 (5 bases). The end of the DNA fits TRBJ2-7 better, so the J call may be wrong. Germline assignment: CDR1 MGHRA and CDR2 YSYEKL. The CDR3 runs 20 residues. CDR3 loop: CASSQDDLGSSQLSYNEQYF. CDR3 DNA: TGCGCCAGCAGCCAAGATGACCTAGGCTCTAGCCAGCTCTCCTACAATGAGCAGTACTTC.

The chain carries TRBV15 and TRBJ1-1, with D hard to call. Trimming removed 0 bases from V and 6 bases from J, with 11 bases in between. The germline CDR1 and CDR2 sequences are LNHNV and YYDKDF (reference sequence). The CDR3 totals 14 residues. CDR3 DNA: TGTGCCACCAGCAGAGATCGCCAAGACGCTGAAGCTTTCTTT. It translates to CATSRDRQDAEAFF.

This chain uses TRBV3-1 with TRBJ2-2, with 9 bases fitting TRBD1. This CDR3 region has 16 residues. CDR1 is LGHDT, CDR2 YNNKEL, per germline (reference sequence). Losses at the gene ends were 3 bases for V and 1 base for J; bases not matched to a gene: 3. The CDR3 coding sequence is TGTGCCAGCAGCCATGAGGGACAGGGGAACACCGGGGAGCTGTTTTTT. Its protein product is CASSHEGQGNTGELFF.

In nucleotides, the CDR3 is TGTGCCAGCAGCTTAGAAGGACAGTGGTGGAATGAGCAGTTCTTC. Amino acids: CASSLEGQWWNEQFF. The V call is TRBV11-2, the J call TRBJ2-1, with D possibly being TRBD1 (6 bases). Trimming cost V 0 bases and J 7 bases, with 13 bases left between them. The germline gives CDR1 SGHAT, CDR2 FQNNGV. This CDR3 is built from 15 residues.

The chain combines TRBV7-3 with TRBJ1-1; 7 bases match TRBD1. This CDR3 spans 13 amino acids. CDR1 SGHTA and CDR2 FQGTGA come from the germline V gene. Unmatched junction bases numbered 9, after V lost 6 bases and J lost 8 bases. For the CDR3, the DNA is TGTGCCAGCAGTCCAGGGGGAGGTCGGGAAGCTTTCTTT. It specifies CASSPGGGREAFF.